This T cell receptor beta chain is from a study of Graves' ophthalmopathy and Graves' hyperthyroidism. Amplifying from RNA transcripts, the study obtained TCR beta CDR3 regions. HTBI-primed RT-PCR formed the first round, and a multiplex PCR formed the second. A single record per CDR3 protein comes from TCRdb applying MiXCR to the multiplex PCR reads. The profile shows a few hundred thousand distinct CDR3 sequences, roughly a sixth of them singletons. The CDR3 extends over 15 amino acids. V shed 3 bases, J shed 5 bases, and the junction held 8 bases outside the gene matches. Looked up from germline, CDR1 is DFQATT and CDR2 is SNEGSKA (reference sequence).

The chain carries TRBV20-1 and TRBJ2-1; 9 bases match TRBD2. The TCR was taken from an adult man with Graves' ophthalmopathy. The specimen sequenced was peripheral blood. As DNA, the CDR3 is TGCAGTGCTAGTGCGGGGGGGAGGGCCGACAATGAGCAGTTCTTC. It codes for CSASAGGRADNEQFF.